Listed here are 12 T cell receptor beta chains from one sample, sequenced in a study of shared clonotypes between healthy human individuals. Using immunoSEQ multiplex PCR, the repertoire was profiled, and TCRdb retains in-frame clones only, with some absent. The sample has 2 million to 2.5 million clones; under 97% are singletons. The sequencing input was naive CD4+ T cells sorted from blood. Subset reported: CD45RA+ positively selected. The origin of the receptors is a man younger than 35 in good health.

V is TRBV6-6 and J is TRBJ2-3; 10 bases agree with TRBD1. V lost 0 bases and J lost 3; bases outside the gene matches: 3. The V gene's germline CDR1 is MNHNY and CDR2 SVGAGI (reference sequence). The CDR3 runs to 16 residues. The CDR3: CASSYSTGGGTDTQYF. The CDR3 DNA is TGTGCCAGCAGTTACTCGACAGGGGGCGGGACAGATACGCAGTATTTT.

This chain uses TRBV27 with TRBJ1-5; TRBD1 agrees at 11 bases. The V gene's germline CDR1 is MNHEY and CDR2 SMNVEV (reference sequence). The CDR3 is 14 amino acids. The V and J ends lost 4 bases and 6 bases, in that order; junction bases with no gene match: 2. The CDR3 region is CASSWGTGGQPQHF. In DNA form, the CDR3 reads TGTGCCAGCAGTTGGGGGACAGGGGGTCAGCCCCAGCATTTT.

The CDR3 sequence is CASSPSGTLRPDTQYF. The CDR3, as DNA: TGTGCCAGCAGTCCATCCGGGACCCTAAGGCCCGATACGCAGTATTTT. This chain uses TRBV27 with TRBJ2-3; D tentatively fits TRBD1 or TRBD2 (5 bases each). This CDR3 has 16 residues. V was cut by 5 bases and J by 6 bases, with 21 bases left in between. CDR1 and CDR2 (germline): MNHEY, SMNVEV (reference sequence).

The J gene is TRBJ2-7, the V gene TRBV5-4; D is perhaps TRBD1 (7 bases). Trimming removed 4 bases at V and 6 bases at J, with 17 bases between. Germline V gene data show CDR1 as SGHNT and CDR2 as YYREEE (reference sequence). The CDR3 covers 14 residues. The CDR3 DNA is TGTGCCAGCAGCATGGAGGGGGCGACGGGCGAGCAGTACTTC. The encoded protein is CASSMEGATGEQYF.

The CDR3: CAITGGLAGELFF. The CDR3 region has the DNA TGTGCCATCACTGGGGGGCTGGCCGGGGAGCTGTTTTTT. This chain uses TRBV10-3 with TRBJ2-2, with D perhaps matching TRBD1 or TRBD2 (6 bases each). The germline CDR1 and CDR2 sequences are ENHRY and SYGVKD. V dropped 7 bases and J dropped 6 bases, with 12 bases sitting between them. The CDR3 runs to 13 residues.

This chain joins TRBV6-5 and TRBJ1-4, with D possibly TRBD1 on 6 matching bases. The CDR3 covers 13 residues. From germline, CDR1 is MNHEY and CDR2 SVGAGI. V was trimmed by 4 bases and J by 3 bases, leaving 6 bases between them. The CDR3 region has the DNA TGTGCCAGCAGTTGGACAGCTAATGAAAAACTGTTTTTT. Protein sequence: CASSWTANEKLFF.

The chain uses TRBV27 and TRBJ2-7; either TRBD1 or TRBD2 may fit D (5 bases each). Between the trimmed V and J ends, which lost 7 bases and 2 bases, there was a span of 15 bases. Germline CDR1 reads MNHEY; CDR2 reads SMNVEV (reference sequence). The CDR3 contains 14 residues. CDR3 sequence reads: CASNPRGRAYEQYF. CDR3 in DNA: TGTGCCAGCAACCCTCGGGGCAGGGCCTACGAGCAGTACTTC.

This chain uses TRBV4-1 with TRBJ2-7; D gene unclear. Germline V CDR1 and CDR2: MGHRA, YSYEKL. The V end was cut by 1 base, the J end by 3 bases, with 19 bases between. This CDR3 spans 17 amino acids. The CDR3: CASSQVGFPLENYEQYF. In nucleotides, the CDR3 is TGCGCCAGCAGCCAAGTCGGGTTCCCCCTGGAGAACTACGAGCAGTACTTC.

The chain links TRBV7-2 to TRBJ1-5, with D perhaps matching TRBD1 (5 bases). CDR1 and CDR2 (germline): SGHTA, FQGNSA. The V end was cut by 5 bases, the J end by 16 bases, with 24 bases between. This CDR3 is built from 14 residues. The CDR3, as DNA: TGTGCCAGCAGCACAGGTGCTCCCCCGGAGAAATACCATTTT. Amino acid sequence: CASSTGAPPEKYHF.

The V and J genes are TRBV6-5 and TRBJ1-1, with 7 bases lining up with TRBD1. Germline V lookup: CDR1 MNHEY, CDR2 SVGAGI. Trimming at V came to 5 bases and at J to 4 bases, leaving 7 bases not matched to a gene. This CDR3 region has 14 residues. The CDR3 protein is CASSKQGWGTEAFF. The CDR3 DNA is TGTGCCAGCAGTAAACAGGGGTGGGGCACTGAAGCTTTCTTT.

The chain joins TRBV2 to TRBJ2-5; D unresolved. Germline V gene lookup returns CDR1 SNHLY and CDR2 FYNNEI. The CDR3 covers 12 residues. Between the trimmed V and J ends, which lost 7 bases and 2 bases, there was a span of 8 bases. The CDR3 reads CASKELQETQYF. The CDR3 DNA follows: TGTGCCAGCAAGGAGTTACAAGAGACCCAGTACTTC.

The V gene is TRBV29-1, the J gene TRBJ2-3; TRBD1 might be the D (6 bases). This CDR3 spans 15 amino acids. With 3 bases removed from V and 0 bases from J, the gap between germline ends came to 13 bases. CDR1 and CDR2 (germline): SQVTM, ANQGSEA. CDR3 residues: CSVDPRQDSTDTQYF. The CDR3 bases are TGCAGCGTTGATCCGCGACAGGATAGCACAGATACGCAGTATTTT.